This T cell receptor beta chain was identified in a study of regulatory T cells in long-lasting Graves disease. As for the study in general: Persistent cases were those of Graves' disease that involved over 5 years of antithyroid drugs with positive TSH receptor antibodies.

Study conclusions and caveats: The work looked only at peripheral blood and did not look at thyroid tissue. Persistent disease samples used TRBV28, TRBJ1-2 and TRBJ2-5 preferentially.

Through Arm-PCR of CDR3 regions and iRepertoire HTBI primers, TCR beta libraries were built. One entry per CDR3 protein, called by TCRdb with MiXCR from the multiplex PCR reads. The data show about 340,000 distinct CDR3 sequences, around 20% seen once. Sample time point: persistent/refractory GD, antithyroid drugs over 5 years with positive TRAb. Isolated PBMC RNA provided the starting material for the TCR library. Graves' disease diagnosis was established per American Thyroid Association guidelines. This clonotype was recorded many times. What it binds is not known. Germline CDR1 reads ENHRY; CDR2 reads SYGVKD. With 7 bases clipped from V and 0 bases from J, the junction kept 11 bases outside the gene matches. The CDR3 runs to 16 residues.

This chain connects TRBV10-3 to TRBJ1-1; 7 nucleotides match TRBD1. This receptor was taken from a female donor with Graves disease. The sample consisted of peripheral blood mononuclear cells (PBMCs), taken when the disease was refractory, from a patient treated with antithyroid drugs. The CDR3 here is CAIKPRQGTMNTEAFF. The CDR3 nucleotides are TGTGCCATCAAACCCAGACAGGGAACCATGAACACTGAAGCTTTCTTT.